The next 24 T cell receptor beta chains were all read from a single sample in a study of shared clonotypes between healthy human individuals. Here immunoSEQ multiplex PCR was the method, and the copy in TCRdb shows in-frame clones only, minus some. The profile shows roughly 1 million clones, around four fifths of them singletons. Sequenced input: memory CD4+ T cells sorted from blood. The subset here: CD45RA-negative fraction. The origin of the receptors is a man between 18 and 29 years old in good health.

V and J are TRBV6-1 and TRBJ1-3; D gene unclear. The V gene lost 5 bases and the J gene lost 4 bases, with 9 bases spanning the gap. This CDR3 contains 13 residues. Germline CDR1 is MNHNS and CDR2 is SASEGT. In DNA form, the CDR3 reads TGTGCCAGCAGTTTGACCCGGGGAAACACCATATATTTT. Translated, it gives CASSLTRGNTIYF.

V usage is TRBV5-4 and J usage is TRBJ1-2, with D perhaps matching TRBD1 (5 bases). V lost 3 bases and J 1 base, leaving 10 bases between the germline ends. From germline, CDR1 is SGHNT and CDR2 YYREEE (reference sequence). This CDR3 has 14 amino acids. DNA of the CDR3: TGTGCCAGCAGCTGGGGACGGATTAACTATGGCTACACCTTC. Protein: CASSWGRINYGYTF.

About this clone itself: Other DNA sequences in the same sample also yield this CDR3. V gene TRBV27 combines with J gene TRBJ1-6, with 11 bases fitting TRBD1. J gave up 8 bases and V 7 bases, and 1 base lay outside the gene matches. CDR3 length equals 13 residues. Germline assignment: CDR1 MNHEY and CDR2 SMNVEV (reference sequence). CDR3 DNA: TGTGCCAGCAAGGGACAGGGGGATTCACCCCTCCACTTT. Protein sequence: CASKGQGDSPLHF.

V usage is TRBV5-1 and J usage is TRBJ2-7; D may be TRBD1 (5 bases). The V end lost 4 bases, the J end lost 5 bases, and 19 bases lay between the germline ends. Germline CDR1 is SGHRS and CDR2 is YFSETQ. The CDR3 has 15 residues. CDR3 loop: CASSPRGAFANEQYF. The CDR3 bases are TGCGCCAGCAGCCCCCGTGGGGCTTTTGCGAACGAGCAGTACTTC.

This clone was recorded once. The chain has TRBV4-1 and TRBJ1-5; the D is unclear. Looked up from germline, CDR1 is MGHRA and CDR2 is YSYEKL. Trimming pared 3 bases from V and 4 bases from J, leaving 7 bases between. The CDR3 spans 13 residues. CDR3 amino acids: CASSQGRNQPQHF. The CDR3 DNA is TGCGCCAGCAGCCAGGGAAGAAATCAGCCCCAGCATTTT.

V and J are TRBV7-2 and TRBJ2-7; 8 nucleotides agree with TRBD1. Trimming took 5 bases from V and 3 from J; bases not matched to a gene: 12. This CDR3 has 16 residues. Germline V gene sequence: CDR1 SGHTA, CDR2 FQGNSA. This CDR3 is CASSHPDWTGSYEQYF. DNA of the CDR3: TGTGCCAGCAGCCACCCCGATTGGACAGGGAGCTACGAGCAGTACTTC.

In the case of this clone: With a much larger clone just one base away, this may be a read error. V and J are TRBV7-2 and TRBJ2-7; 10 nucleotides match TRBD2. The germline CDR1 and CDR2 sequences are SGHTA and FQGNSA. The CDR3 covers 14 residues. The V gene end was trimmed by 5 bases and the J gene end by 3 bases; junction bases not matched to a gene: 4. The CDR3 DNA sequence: TGTGCCAGCAGCCCAGGGACTAGCGTCTACGAGCAGTACTTC. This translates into CASSPGTSVYEQYF.

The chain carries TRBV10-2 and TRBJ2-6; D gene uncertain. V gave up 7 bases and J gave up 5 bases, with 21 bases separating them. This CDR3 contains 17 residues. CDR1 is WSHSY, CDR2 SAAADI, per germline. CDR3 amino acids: CASTIGLTPGRANVLTF. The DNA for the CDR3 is TGCGCCAGCACCATCGGCCTCACCCCTGGTAGGGCCAACGTCCTGACTTTC.

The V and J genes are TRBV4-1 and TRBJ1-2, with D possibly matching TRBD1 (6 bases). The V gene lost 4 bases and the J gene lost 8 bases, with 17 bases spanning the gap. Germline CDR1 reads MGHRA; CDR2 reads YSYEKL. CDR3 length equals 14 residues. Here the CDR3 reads CASSLDSPLYGYTF. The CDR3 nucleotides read TGCGCCAGCAGCCTGGACAGTCCCCTATACGGCTACACCTTC.

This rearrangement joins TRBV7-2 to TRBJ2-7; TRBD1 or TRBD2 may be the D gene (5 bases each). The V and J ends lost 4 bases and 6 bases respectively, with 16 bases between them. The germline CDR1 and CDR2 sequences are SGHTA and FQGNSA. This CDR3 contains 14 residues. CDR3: CASSSPGAAGEQYF. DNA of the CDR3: TGTGCCAGCAGCTCACCCGGGGCAGCCGGCGAGCAGTACTTC.

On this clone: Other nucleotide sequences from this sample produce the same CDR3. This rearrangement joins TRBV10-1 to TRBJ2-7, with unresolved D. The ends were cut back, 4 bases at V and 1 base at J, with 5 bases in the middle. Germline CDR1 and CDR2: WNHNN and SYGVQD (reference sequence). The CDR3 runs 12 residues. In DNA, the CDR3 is TGCGCCAGCAGTGCAAGTTCCTACGAGCAGTACTTC. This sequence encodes CASSASSYEQYF.

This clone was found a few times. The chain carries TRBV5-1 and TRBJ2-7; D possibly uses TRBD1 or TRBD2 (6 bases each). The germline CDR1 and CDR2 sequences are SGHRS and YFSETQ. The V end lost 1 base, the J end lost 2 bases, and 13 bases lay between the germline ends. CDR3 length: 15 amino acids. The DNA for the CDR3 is TGCGCCAGCAGCTTGTCGTGGGGGGACACCTACGAGCAGTACTTC. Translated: CASSLSWGDTYEQYF.

The CDR3 loop is CASSTRFATNEKLFF. The CDR3 DNA follows: TGTGCCAGCAGCACGCGTTTTGCAACTAATGAAAAACTGTTTTTT. The chain is built from TRBV28 and TRBJ1-4; no clear D. This CDR3 is 15 amino acids long. Germline V gene lookup returns CDR1 MDHEN and CDR2 SYDVKM. Trimming removed 6 bases from V and 0 bases from J, with 11 bases in between. The full variable domain, its missing parts supplied by reference TRBV28 and TRBJ1-4, is DVKVTQSSRYLVKRTGEKVFLECVQDMDHENMFWYRQDPGLGLRLIYFSYDVKMKEKGDIPEGYSVSREKKERFSLILESASTNQTSMYLCASSTRFATNEKLFFGSGTQLSVL.

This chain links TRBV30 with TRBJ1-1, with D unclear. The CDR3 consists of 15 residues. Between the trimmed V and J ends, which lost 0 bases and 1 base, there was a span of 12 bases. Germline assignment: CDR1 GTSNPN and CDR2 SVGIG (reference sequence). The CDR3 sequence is CAWSVAARQNTEAFF. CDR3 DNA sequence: TGTGCCTGGAGTGTAGCGGCACGGCAGAACACTGAAGCTTTCTTT.

The CDR3 region has the DNA TGTGCCAGCAGTTACCCGGGGACCTTCGAAGCTTTCTTT. Protein sequence: CASSYPGTFEAFF. V and J are TRBV6-5 and TRBJ1-1; D perhaps matches TRBD1 (5 bases). Germline loops: CDR1 MNHEY, CDR2 SVGAGI. V was trimmed by 2 bases and J by 8 bases, leaving 12 bases between them. This CDR3 contains 13 residues.

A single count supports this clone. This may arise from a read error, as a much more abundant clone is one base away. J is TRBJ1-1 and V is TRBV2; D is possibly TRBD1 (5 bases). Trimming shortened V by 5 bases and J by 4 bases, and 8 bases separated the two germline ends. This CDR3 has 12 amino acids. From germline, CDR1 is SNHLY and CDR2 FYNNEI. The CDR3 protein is CASSSGFTEAFF. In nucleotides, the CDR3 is TGTGCCAGCAGTTCAGGGTTCACTGAAGCTTTCTTT.

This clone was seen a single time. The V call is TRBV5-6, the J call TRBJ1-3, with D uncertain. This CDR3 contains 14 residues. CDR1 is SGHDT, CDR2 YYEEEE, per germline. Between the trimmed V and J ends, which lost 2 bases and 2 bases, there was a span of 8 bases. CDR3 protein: CASSFTDTGNTIYF. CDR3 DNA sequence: TGTGCCAGCAGCTTCACGGATACTGGAAACACCATATATTTT.

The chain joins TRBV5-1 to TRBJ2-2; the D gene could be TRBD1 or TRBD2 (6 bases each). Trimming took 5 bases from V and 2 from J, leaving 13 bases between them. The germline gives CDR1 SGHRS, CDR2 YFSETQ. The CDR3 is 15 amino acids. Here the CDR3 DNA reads TGCGCCAGCAGTTACAGGGAGGTTAACACCGGGGAGCTGTTTTTT. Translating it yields CASSYREVNTGELFF.

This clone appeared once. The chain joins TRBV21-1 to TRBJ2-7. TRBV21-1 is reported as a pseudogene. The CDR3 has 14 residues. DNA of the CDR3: TGTGCCAGCAGCGCTACCCTGAGGGGCTACGAGCAGTACTTC. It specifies CASSATLRGYEQYF.

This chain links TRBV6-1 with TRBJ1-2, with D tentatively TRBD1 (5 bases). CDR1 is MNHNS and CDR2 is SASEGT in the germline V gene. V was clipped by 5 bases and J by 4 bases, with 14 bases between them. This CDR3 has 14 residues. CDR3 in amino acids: CASSQGMGGYGYTF. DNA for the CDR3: TGTGCCAGCAGTCAGGGCATGGGGGGCTATGGCTACACCTTC.

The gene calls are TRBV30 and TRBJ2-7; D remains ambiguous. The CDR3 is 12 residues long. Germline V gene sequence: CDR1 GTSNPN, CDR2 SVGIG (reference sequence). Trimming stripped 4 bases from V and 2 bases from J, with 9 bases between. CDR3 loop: CAWTGETYEQYF. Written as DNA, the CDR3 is TGTGCCTGGACAGGAGAGACCTACGAGCAGTACTTC.

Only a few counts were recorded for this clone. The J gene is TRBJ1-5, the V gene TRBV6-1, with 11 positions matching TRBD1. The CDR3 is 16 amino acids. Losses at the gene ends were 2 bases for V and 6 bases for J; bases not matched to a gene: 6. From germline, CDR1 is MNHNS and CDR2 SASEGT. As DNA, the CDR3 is TGTGCCAGCAGTGAACGAGGGACAGGGGGAGGTCAGCCCCAGCATTTT. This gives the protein CASSERGTGGGQPQHF.

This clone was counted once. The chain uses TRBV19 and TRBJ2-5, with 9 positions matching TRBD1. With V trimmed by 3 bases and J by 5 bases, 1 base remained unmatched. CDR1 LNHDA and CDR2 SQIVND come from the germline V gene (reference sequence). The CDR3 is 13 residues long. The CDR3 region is CASSIGQGETQYF. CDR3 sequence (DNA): TGTGCCAGTAGTATCGGACAGGGGGAGACCCAGTACTTC.

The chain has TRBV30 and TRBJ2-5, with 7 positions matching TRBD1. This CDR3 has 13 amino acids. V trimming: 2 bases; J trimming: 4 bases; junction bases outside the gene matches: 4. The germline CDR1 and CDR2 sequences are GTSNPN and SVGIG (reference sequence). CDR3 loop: CAWSRQGSETQYF. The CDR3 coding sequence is TGTGCCTGGAGTCGACAGGGTTCAGAGACCCAGTACTTC.